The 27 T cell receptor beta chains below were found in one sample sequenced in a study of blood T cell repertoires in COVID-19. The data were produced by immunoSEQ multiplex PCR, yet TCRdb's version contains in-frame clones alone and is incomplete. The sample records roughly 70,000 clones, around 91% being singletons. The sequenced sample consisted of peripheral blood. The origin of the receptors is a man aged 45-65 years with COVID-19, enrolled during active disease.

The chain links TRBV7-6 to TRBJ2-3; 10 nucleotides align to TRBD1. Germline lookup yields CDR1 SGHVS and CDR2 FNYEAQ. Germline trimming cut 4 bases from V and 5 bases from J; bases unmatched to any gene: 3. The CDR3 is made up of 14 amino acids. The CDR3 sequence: CASSYRDRGDTQYF. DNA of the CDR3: TGTGCCAGCAGCTACCGGGACAGGGGAGATACGCAGTATTTT. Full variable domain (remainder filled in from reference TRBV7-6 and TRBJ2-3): GAGVSQSPRYKVTKRGQDVALRCDPISGHVSLYWYRQALGQGPEFLTYFNYEAQQDKSGLPNDRFSAERPEGSISTLTIQRTEQRDSAMYRCASSYRDRGDTQYFGPGTRLTVL.

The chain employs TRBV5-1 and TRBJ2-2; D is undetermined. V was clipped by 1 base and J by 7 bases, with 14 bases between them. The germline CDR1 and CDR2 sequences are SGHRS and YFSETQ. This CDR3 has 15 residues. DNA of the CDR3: TGCGCCAGCAGCTTGTCCGGGTGGGTGAACGGGGAGCTGTTTTTT. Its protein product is CASSLSGWVNGELFF.

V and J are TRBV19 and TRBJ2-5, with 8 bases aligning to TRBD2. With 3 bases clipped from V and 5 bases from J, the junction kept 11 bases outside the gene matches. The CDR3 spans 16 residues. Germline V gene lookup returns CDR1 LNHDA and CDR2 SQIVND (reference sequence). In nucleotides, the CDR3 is TGTGCCAGTAGTATCGCGGCGGGAGGCGGTAGGGAGACCCAGTACTTC. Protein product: CASSIAAGGGRETQYF.

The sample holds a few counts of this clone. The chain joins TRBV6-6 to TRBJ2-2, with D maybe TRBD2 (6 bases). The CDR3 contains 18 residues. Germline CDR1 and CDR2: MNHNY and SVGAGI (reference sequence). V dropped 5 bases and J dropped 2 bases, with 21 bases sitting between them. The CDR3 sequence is CASSRTTTTALNTGELFF. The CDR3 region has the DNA TGTGCCAGCAGTCGGACTACGACGACCGCTTTAAACACCGGGGAGCTGTTTTTT.

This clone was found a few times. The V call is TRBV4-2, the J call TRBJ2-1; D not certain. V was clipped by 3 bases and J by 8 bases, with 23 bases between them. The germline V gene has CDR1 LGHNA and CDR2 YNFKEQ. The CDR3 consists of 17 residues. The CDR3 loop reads CASSQSRWLVPADEQFF. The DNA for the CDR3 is TGTGCCAGCAGCCAGAGCCGTTGGCTGGTGCCCGCGGATGAGCAGTTCTTC.

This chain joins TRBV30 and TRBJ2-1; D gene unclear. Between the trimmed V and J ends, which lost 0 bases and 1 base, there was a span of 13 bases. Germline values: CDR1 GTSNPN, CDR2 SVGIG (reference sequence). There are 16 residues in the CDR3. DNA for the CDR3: TGTGCCTGGAGTGTACGTGGCTCCTTTTCCTACAATGAGCAGTTCTTC. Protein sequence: CAWSVRGSFSYNEQFF.

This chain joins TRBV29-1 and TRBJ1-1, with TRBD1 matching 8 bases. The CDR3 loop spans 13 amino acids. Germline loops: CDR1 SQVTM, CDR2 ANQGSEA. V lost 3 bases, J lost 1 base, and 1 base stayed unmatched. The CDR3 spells CSVEDRANTEAFF. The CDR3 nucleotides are TGCAGCGTTGAGGACAGGGCGAACACTGAAGCTTTCTTT.

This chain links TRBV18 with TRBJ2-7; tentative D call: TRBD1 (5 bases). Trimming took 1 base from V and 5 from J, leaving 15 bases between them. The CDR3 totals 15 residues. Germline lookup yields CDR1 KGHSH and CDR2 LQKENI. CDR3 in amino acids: CASSPLAGMIDEQYF. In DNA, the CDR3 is TGTGCCAGCTCACCACTGGCAGGGATGATCGACGAGCAGTACTTC.

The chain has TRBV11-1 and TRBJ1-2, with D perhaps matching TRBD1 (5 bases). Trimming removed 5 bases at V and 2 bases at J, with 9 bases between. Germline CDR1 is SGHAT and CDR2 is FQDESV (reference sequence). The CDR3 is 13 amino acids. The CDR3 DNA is TGTGCCAGCAGCCAAGACAGAAACTATGGCTACACCTTC. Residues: CASSQDRNYGYTF.

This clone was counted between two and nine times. The CDR3 here is CASSPGTRGTGELFF. Written as DNA, the CDR3 is TGTGCCAGCAGTCCGGGGACTAGAGGCACCGGGGAGCTGTTTTTT. V and J are TRBV28 and TRBJ2-2; 8 bases fit TRBD2. This CDR3 has 15 amino acids. Germline CDR1 reads MDHEN; CDR2 reads SYDVKM. The junction had 6 bases not matched to a gene; V was cut back by 5 bases and J by 4 bases. Looking up the rest from reference TRBV28 and TRBJ2-2 gives the full variable domain: DVKVTQSSRYLVKRTGEKVFLECVQDMDHENMFWYRQDPGLGLRLIYFSYDVKMKEKGDIPEGYSVSREKKERFSLILESASTNQTSMYLCASSPGTRGTGELFFGEGSRLTVL.

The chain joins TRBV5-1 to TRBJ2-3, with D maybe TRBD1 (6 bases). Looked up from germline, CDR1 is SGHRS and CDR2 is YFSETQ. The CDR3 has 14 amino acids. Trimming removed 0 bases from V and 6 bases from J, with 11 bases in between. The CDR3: CASSLDRQVDTQYF. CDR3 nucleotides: TGCGCCAGCAGCTTGGACCGACAGGTCGATACGCAGTATTTT.

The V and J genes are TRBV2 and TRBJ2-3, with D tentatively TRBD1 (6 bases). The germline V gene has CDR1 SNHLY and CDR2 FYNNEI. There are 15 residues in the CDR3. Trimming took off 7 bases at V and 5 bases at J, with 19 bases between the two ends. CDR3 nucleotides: TGTGCCAGCACCATCAGACAGGTGGATAAAGATACGCAGTATTTT. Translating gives CASTIRQVDKDTQYF.

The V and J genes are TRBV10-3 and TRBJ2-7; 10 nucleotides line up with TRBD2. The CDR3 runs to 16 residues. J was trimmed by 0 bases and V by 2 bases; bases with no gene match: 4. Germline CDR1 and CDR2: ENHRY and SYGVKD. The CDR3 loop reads CAISEGASGSSYEQYF. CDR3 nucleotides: TGTGCCATCAGTGAGGGGGCTAGCGGGAGCTCCTACGAGCAGTACTTC.

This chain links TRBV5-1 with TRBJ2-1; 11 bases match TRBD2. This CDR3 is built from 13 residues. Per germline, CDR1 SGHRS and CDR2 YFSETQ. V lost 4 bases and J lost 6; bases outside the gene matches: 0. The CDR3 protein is CASSLAGGNEQFF. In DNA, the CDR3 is TGCGCCAGCAGCCTAGCGGGGGGCAATGAGCAGTTCTTC.

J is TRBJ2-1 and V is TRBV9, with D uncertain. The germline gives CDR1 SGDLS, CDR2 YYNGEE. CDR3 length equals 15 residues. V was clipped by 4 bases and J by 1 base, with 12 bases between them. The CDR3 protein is CASSPLGGSYNEQFF. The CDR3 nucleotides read TGTGCCAGCAGCCCCCTCGGCGGATCCTACAATGAGCAGTTCTTC.

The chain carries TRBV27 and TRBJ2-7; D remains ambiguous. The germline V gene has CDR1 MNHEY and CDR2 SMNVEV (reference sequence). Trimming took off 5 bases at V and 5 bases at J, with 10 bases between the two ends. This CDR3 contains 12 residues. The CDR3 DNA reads TGTGCCAGCAGTGACACTCGGCACGAGCAGTACTTC. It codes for CASSDTRHEQYF.

In DNA form, the CDR3 reads TGCGCCAGCAGTGAACTACAGGGGGCCACAGATACGCAGTATTTT. This translates into CASSELQGATDTQYF. V gene TRBV10-2 combines with J gene TRBJ2-3; 9 bases agree with TRBD1. The CDR3 runs 15 residues. V lost 3 bases, J lost 2 bases, and 3 bases stayed unmatched. The germline V gene encodes CDR1 WSHSY and CDR2 SAAADI.

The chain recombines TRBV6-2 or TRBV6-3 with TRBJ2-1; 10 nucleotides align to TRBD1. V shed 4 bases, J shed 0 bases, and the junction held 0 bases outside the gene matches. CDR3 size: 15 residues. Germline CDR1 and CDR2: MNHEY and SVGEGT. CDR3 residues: CASSWTGGSYNEQFF. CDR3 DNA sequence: TGTGCCAGCAGTTGGACAGGGGGCTCCTACAATGAGCAGTTCTTC.

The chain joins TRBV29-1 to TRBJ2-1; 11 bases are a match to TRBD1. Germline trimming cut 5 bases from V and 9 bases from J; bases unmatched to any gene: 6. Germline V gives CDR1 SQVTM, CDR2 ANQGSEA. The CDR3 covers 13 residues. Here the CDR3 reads CSVSGQGAREQFF. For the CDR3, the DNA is TGCAGCGTTAGTGGACAGGGGGCACGTGAGCAGTTCTTC.

The DNA of the CDR3 is TGTGCCAGCTCACCAGAGTCAAGTGGGAGGGGAGAGACCCAGTACTTC. It yields the protein CASSPESSGRGETQYF. The chain recombines TRBV18 with TRBJ2-5; 7 positions agree with TRBD2. This CDR3 has 16 amino acids. V was clipped by 2 bases and J by 4 bases; unmatched bases: 10. CDR1 KGHSH and CDR2 LQKENI come from the germline V gene.

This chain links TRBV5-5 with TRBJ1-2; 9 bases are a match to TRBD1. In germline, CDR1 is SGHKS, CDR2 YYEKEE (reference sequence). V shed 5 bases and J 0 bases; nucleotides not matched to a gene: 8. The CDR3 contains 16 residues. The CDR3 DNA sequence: TGTGCCAGCAGACCCTCAGGACAGGGGCCTAACTATGGCTACACCTTC. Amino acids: CASRPSGQGPNYGYTF.

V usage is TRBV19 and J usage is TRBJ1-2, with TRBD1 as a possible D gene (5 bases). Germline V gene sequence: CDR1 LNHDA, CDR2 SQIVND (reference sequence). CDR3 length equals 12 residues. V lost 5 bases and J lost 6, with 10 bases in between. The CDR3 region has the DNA TGTGCCAGTAGTTTACGCAGGGATGGCTACACCTTC. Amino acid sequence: CASSLRRDGYTF.

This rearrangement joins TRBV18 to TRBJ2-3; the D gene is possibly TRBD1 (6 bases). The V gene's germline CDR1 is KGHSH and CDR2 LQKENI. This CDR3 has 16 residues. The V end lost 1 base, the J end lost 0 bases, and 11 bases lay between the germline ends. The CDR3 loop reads CASSPLSGQSTDTQYF. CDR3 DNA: TGTGCCAGCTCACCACTTTCGGGACAAAGCACAGATACGCAGTATTTT. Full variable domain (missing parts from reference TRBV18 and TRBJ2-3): NAGVMQNPRHLVRRRGQEARLRCSPMKGHSHVYWYRQLPEEGLKFMVYLQKENIIDESGMPKERFSAEFPKEGPSILRIQQVVRGDSAAYFCASSPLSGQSTDTQYFGPGTRLTVL.

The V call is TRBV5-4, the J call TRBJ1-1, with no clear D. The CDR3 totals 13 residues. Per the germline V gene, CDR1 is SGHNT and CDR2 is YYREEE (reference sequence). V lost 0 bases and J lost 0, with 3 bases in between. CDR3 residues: CASSLGVNTEAFF. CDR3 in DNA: TGTGCCAGCAGCTTGGGAGTGAACACTGAAGCTTTCTTT.

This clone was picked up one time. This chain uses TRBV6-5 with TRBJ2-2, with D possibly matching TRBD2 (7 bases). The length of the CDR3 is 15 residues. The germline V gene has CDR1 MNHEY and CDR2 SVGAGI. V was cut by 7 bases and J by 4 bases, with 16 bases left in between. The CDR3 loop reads CASTAGEGPTGELFF. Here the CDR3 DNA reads TGTGCCAGCACCGCAGGGGAGGGTCCCACCGGGGAGCTGTTTTTT.

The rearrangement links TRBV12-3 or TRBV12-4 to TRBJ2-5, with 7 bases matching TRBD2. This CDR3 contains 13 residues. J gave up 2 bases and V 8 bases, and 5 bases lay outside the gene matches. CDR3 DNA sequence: TGTGCCAGCTCCGACGGGGGGCAAGAGACCCAGTACTTC. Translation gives CASSDGGQETQYF.

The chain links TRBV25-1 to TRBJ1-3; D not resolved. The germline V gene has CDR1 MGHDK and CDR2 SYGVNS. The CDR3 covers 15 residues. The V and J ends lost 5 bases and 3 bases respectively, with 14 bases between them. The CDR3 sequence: CASSFGESGGNTIYF. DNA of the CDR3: TGTGCCAGCAGTTTCGGGGAGTCTGGTGGAAACACCATATATTTT.